The rows below give T cell receptor beta chains drawn from one sample of a study of T cell repertoires in cytomegalovirus infection. These receptors' targets are unknown. TCRdb reanalysed the reads using MiXCR and keeps one entry per CDR3 protein. This table has 200,000 to 250,000 distinct CDR3 sequences, 38% appearing once. The material sequenced was CD8+ T cells from cultured PBMCs, taken from culture after CMV antigen stimulation. The receptors stem from a human donor in good health (CMV status not recorded). Some clones in this sample may be carry-over from other donors' samples. Each CDR3 is given with its conserved first and last residue. Each record gives: J gene, D gene, V gene, clone size, CDR3 protein, CDR3 DNA. D genes are given only for firm matches. Expanded clones get a size class; other rows say once, few or many, or leave the size out.

>TRBJ2-1|-|TRBV14|-
CASSQLAYSYNEQFF
TGTGCCAGCAGCCAACTAGCTTACTCCTACAATGAGCAGTTCTTC
>TRBJ1-1|-|TRBV11-2|-
CASSPDYPGTEAFF
TGTGCCAGCAGCCCGGACTACCCCGGCACTGAAGCTTTCTTT
>TRBJ2-7|TRBD2|TRBV27|-
CASSFRPGTSGGRPYEQYF
TGTGCCAGCAGTTTCCGTCCCGGGACTAGCGGGGGGCGCCCCTACGAGCAGTACTTC
>TRBJ1-1|-|TRBV7-9|-
CASSSLPTGNTEAFF
TGTGCCAGCAGCTCGCTACCGACAGGGAACACTGAAGCTTTCTTT
>TRBJ2-3|-|TRBV6-6|few
CASRTRELRGDTQYF
TGTGCCAGCAGAACCCGGGAACTACGGGGGGATACGCAGTATTTT
>TRBJ2-6|-|TRBV15|-
CATSRDRSGANVLTF
TGTGCCACCAGCAGAGACCGCTCTGGGGCCAACGTCCTGACTTTC
>TRBJ1-5|-|TRBV7-8|few
CASSRVGEPQHF
TGTGCCAGCAGCAGAGTGGGGGAGCCCCAGCATTTT
>TRBJ2-7|-|TRBV11-2|-
CASSLEGTAMYEQYF
TGTGCCAGCAGCTTAGAGGGGACCGCCATGTACGAGCAGTACTTC
>TRBJ1-5|-|TRBV5-1|-
CASSLEWGDNQPQHF
TGCGCCAGCAGCTTGGAGTGGGGGGATAATCAGCCCCAGCATTTT
>TRBJ1-1|-|TRBV27|-
CASSSYGGTEAFF
TGTGCCAGCAGCTCATATGGAGGGACTGAAGCTTTCTTT
>TRBJ1-6|TRBD1|TRBV6-1|few
CASSGPGGLAYNSPLHF
TGTGCCAGCAGTGGGCCAGGGGGACTGGCCTATAATTCACCCCTCCACTTT
>TRBJ2-7|-|TRBV7-9|-
CASNHGSTWEQYF
TGTGCCAGCAACCACGGGTCGACCTGGGAGCAGTACTTC
>TRBJ1-1|TRBD1|TRBV27|-
CASSLLGDRTDQGEAFF
TGTGCCAGCAGTTTATTAGGGGACAGGACTGACCAGGGTGAAGCTTTCTTT
>TRBJ2-7|-|TRBV27|-
CASSLYGFLGAGATYEQYF
TGTGCCAGCAGTTTATATGGGTTTCTAGGGGCAGGGGCCACCTACGAGCAGTACTTC
>TRBJ2-5|TRBD2|TRBV11-2|-
CASSLRTSGHQETQYF
TGTGCCAGCAGCTTAAGGACTAGCGGACACCAAGAGACCCAGTACTTC
>TRBJ1-1|TRBD1|TRBV19|-
CASSIIGQGGNTEAFF
TGTGCCAGTAGTATAATAGGACAGGGGGGAAACACTGAAGCTTTCTTT
>TRBJ1-5|-|TRBV20-1|-
CSAPGADRYSNQPQHF
TGCAGTGCTCCCGGGGCCGACCGTTATAGCAATCAGCCCCAGCATTTT
>TRBJ2-3|-|TRBV12-3/TRBV12-4|-
CASSLAGPADTQYF
TGTGCCAGCAGTTTAGCCGGACCCGCAGATACGCAGTATTTT
>TRBJ2-7|TRBD1|TRBV7-8|few
CASSWGDRGNEQYF
TGTGCCAGCAGCTGGGGGGACAGGGGAAACGAGCAGTACTTC
>TRBJ2-1|TRBD2|TRBV7-6|-
CASSLGTRSEQFF
TGTGCCAGCAGCTTAGGGACTAGGAGTGAGCAGTTCTTC
>TRBJ1-1|-|TRBV27|few
CASSLSRGRSTEAFF
TGTGCCAGCAGTTTATCTAGGGGACGGTCCACTGAAGCTTTCTTT
>TRBJ2-7|-|TRBV7-6|-
CASSGTGEQYF
TGTGCCAGCAGCGGAACGGGGGAGCAGTACTTC
>TRBJ1-1|-|TRBV6-1|-
CASSERPVNTEAFF
TGTGCAAGCAGTGAAAGGCCTGTGAACACTGAAGCTTTCTTT
>TRBJ1-1|-|TRBV7-8|-
CASSSRVIPMNTEAFF
TGTGCCAGCAGCTCTCGGGTCATACCAATGAACACTGAAGCTTTCTTT
>TRBJ1-1|-|TRBV7-2|many
CASSFPPGHLNTEAFF
TGTGCCAGCAGCTTTCCGCCGGGACACCTGAACACTGAAGCTTTCTTT
>TRBJ2-1|-|TRBV7-9|few
CASSLVPTRGFFGEQFF
TGTGCCAGCAGCCTAGTTCCGACTAGAGGGTTTTTTGGTGAGCAGTTCTTC
>TRBJ2-7|-|TRBV28|-
CASSWGLGAISYEQYF
TGTGCCAGCAGTTGGGGATTGGGGGCGATCTCCTACGAGCAGTACTTC
>TRBJ2-3|-|TRBV7-9|few
CASSLLDTQYF
TGTGCCAGCAGCTTACTAGATACGCAGTATTTT
>TRBJ2-4|TRBD1|TRBV7-2|many
CASSRDRVTTDKNIQYF
TGTGCCAGCAGCAGGGACAGGGTGACTACTGACAAAAACATTCAGTACTTC
>TRBJ1-3|-|TRBV20-1|few
CSARDLRVDSGNTIYF
TGCAGTGCTAGAGATCTGAGGGTCGACTCTGGAAACACCATATATTTT
>TRBJ2-1|TRBD2|TRBV6-1|few
CASGERGSNNEQFF
TGTGCCAGCGGGGAGCGGGGTTCTAACAATGAGCAGTTCTTC
>TRBJ2-7|TRBD2|TRBV27|few
CASSLEAGGVSEQYF
TGTGCCAGCAGTTTAGAAGCGGGAGGGGTCTCCGAGCAGTACTTC
>TRBJ2-2|TRBD2|TRBV27|-
CASSPLPGTSGRVNTGELFF
TGTGCCAGCAGTCCACTTCCCGGGACTAGCGGGAGGGTGAACACCGGGGAGCTGTTTTTT
>TRBJ2-7|-|TRBV27|few
CASSTRGYEQYF
TGTGCCAGCAGTACCCGGGGCTACGAGCAGTACTTC
>TRBJ2-7|-|TRBV19|-
CASSPGQRTSYEQYF
TGTGCCAGTAGCCCGGGACAAAGGACGTCCTACGAGCAGTACTTC
>TRBJ2-4|-|TRBV28|-
CASSQRGQYLAKNIQYF
TGTGCCAGCAGCCAAAGAGGACAGTACCTAGCCAAAAACATTCAGTACTTC
>TRBJ2-1|-|TRBV7-9|few
CASSSTTLLSPNEQFF
TGTGCCAGCAGCTCCACGACTTTGCTTAGCCCCAATGAGCAGTTCTTC
>TRBJ2-2|-|TRBV11-3|-
CASSFTGLNTGELFF
TGTGCCAGCAGCTTCACTGGGCTGAACACCGGGGAGCTGTTTTTT
>TRBJ1-2|-|TRBV11-2|-
CASSLDLRLYGYTF
TGTGCCAGCAGCTTAGATCTCAGACTTTATGGCTACACCTTC
>TRBJ2-7|-|TRBV7-6|few
CASSSGGGQLIYEQYF
TGTGCCAGCAGCTCCGGGGGGGGACAGCTAATCTACGAGCAGTACTTC